A single sample gave rise to the 23 T cell receptor beta chains below, sequenced in a study of T-cell reconstitution after alpha-beta-depleted transplantation in children (dated by TCRdb to the mid-2010s). What the treatment or condition label conveys for this sample: allogeneic hematopoietic cell transplantation with graft depleted of TCRalphabeta T cells and CD19 B cells. The receptor library was made with PCR. The sequencer was an Illumina HiSeq 2500. To normalize quantification of the TCRbeta repertoire, the TCR libraries were built with molecular barcoding that relied on unique molecular identifiers. In-frame beta chains were kept once TCRdb had trimmed the public reads at Q25 with fastp and called clones with MiXCR. Records with the same CDR3 protein are collapsed into one entry carrying the most frequent genes and DNA. Recorded for this sample are under 250,000 distinct CDR3 sequences; about 24% of them occurred a single time. The ten top clones hold more than 4.5% of the sample.

This sample comprised PBMCs, mostly from graft donor cells, obtained 360 days after TCRalphabeta/CD19-depleted stem cell transplant. The source of these receptors is a female patient aged 2-10 years who had a stem cell transplant for congenital amegakaryocytic thrombocytopenia, so the T cells may come from the graft donor.

Many counts were recorded for this clonotype. The chain employs TRBV20-1 and TRBJ2-7; perhaps TRBD2 as D (6 bases). CDR3 size: 13 residues. V was shortened by 0 bases and J by 2 bases, with 8 bases between the two germline ends. Germline CDR1 and CDR2: DFQATT and SNEGSKA (reference sequence). CDR3 region: CSARERGPYEQYF. CDR3 nucleotides: TGCAGTGCTAGAGAGCGGGGTCCCTACGAGCAGTACTTC.

Comments on this clonotype: A much larger clone differs from this one at a single base, so this may be a read error. V and J are TRBV10-3 and TRBJ2-5; D is perhaps TRBD1 (6 bases). Germline V gene lookup returns CDR1 ENHRY and CDR2 SYGVKD. The V end was cut by 10 bases, the J end by 9 bases, with 18 bases between. The CDR3 contains 12 residues. This CDR3 reads CASGQCDGAQYF. The CDR3 nucleotides are TGTGCCAGTGGACAGTGTGACGGGGCCCAGTACTTC.

V usage is TRBV6-5 and J usage is TRBJ1-3, with D perhaps matching TRBD1 (5 bases). Germline V lookup: CDR1 MNHEY, CDR2 SVGAGI. This CDR3 region has 17 residues. Trimming left V 0 bases short and J 0 bases short, with 12 bases between. CDR3 sequence: CASSYSAGPSSGNTIYF. The CDR3 DNA reads as TGTGCCAGCAGTTACTCGGCGGGACCGAGCTCTGGAAACACCATATATTTT.

This clonotype was found a few times. The chain carries TRBV19 and TRBJ2-3; 8 nucleotides align to TRBD2. This CDR3 is built from 18 residues. The V segment lost 7 bases and the J segment 4 bases; nucleotides outside the gene matches: 19. Germline loops: CDR1 LNHDA, CDR2 SQIVND (reference sequence). The DNA for the CDR3 is TGTGCCAGTACCTCGTTCGGAGCGAGCGGGAGAGGATCAGATACGCAGTATTTT. Its translation is CASTSFGASGRGSDTQYF.

Only a few counts were recorded for this clonotype. The chain carries TRBV3-1 and TRBJ2-1; 7 bases map to TRBD1. This CDR3 has 16 residues. CDR1 and CDR2 from the germline V gene are LGHDT and YNNKEL (reference sequence). V trimming: 0 bases; J trimming: 1 base; junction bases outside the gene matches: 3. The CDR3: CASSQEWDSSYNEQFF. CDR3 coding DNA: TGTGCCAGCAGCCAAGAGTGGGACAGTTCCTACAATGAGCAGTTCTTC.

This chain joins TRBV9 and TRBJ1-2, with 7 positions matching TRBD1. This CDR3 is 17 amino acids long. Germline V gene data show CDR1 as SGDLS and CDR2 as YYNGEE. Losses at the gene ends were 0 bases for V and 7 bases for J; bases not matched to a gene: 15. The CDR3 spells CASSVAGGSAGFSGYTF. The CDR3 region has the DNA TGTGCCAGCAGCGTAGCAGGGGGTTCAGCCGGGTTCTCTGGCTACACCTTC.

The chain combines TRBV6-2 or TRBV6-3 with TRBJ2-1; 9 nucleotides match TRBD2. Losses at the gene ends were 6 bases for V and 6 bases for J; bases not matched to a gene: 9. Germline V CDR1 and CDR2: MNHEY, SVGEGT. This CDR3 is built from 15 residues. As DNA, the CDR3 is TGTGCCAGCAGCCCTGGACTAGCGCCTTTCAATGAGCAGTTCTTC. This encodes CASSPGLAPFNEQFF.

This clonotype was seen a few times. This chain uses TRBV12-3 or TRBV12-4 with TRBJ1-2; TRBD1 is a possible D gene (6 bases). The CDR3 loop spans 14 amino acids. Trimming shortened V by 2 bases and J by 5 bases, and 12 bases separated the two germline ends. DNA of the CDR3: TGTGCCAGCAGTTTAATGGACAGAGAATATGGCTACACCTTC. Protein product: CASSLMDREYGYTF.

The V gene is TRBV25-1, the J gene TRBJ1-2; 8 nucleotides agree with TRBD1. The V and J ends lost 6 bases and 6 bases, in that order; junction bases with no gene match: 3. Germline CDR1 is MGHDK and CDR2 is SYGVNS. The CDR3 length is 12 residues. CDR3 amino acids: CASRQGADGYTF. In DNA, the CDR3 is TGTGCCAGCAGGCAGGGGGCTGATGGCTACACCTTC.

The table lists this clonotype with a few counts. J is TRBJ2-3 and V is TRBV3-1; 8 positions agree with TRBD2. This CDR3 comprises 16 residues. Germline V CDR1 and CDR2: LGHDT, YNNKEL (reference sequence). Unmatched junction bases numbered 4, after V lost 0 bases and J lost 2 bases. The CDR3 nucleotides are TGTGCCAGCAGCCAAGAATTAGCGGGATACACAGATACGCAGTATTTT. This gives the protein CASSQELAGYTDTQYF.

This clonotype was seen more than once but under ten times. The rearrangement joins TRBV7-3 to TRBJ1-1; D remains unclear. CDR1 is SGHTA, CDR2 FQGTGA, per germline. The CDR3 extends over 13 amino acids. V was cut by 4 bases and J by 0 bases, with 6 bases left in between. The CDR3 loop is CASSYDMNTEAFF. The CDR3 region has the DNA TGTGCCAGCAGCTACGACATGAACACTGAAGCTTTCTTT. Full variable domain (remainder filled in from reference TRBV7-3 and TRBJ1-1): GAGVSQTPSNKVTEKGKYVELRCDPISGHTALYWYRQSLGQGPEFLIYFQGTGAADDSGLPNDRFFAVRPEGSVSTLKIQRTERGDSAVYLCASSYDMNTEAFFGQGTRLTVV.

This chain uses TRBV5-1 with TRBJ2-1; TRBD1 matches 7 bases. CDR3 length: 15 residues. After removal of 0 bases from V and 12 bases from J, the junction contained 12 bases not matched to a gene. The germline V gene has CDR1 SGHRS and CDR2 YFSETQ. The DNA for the CDR3 is TGCGCCAGCAGCTTGGGGGGAAAGGACAGGATTGCGCAGTTCTTC. This sequence encodes CASSLGGKDRIAQFF.

This chain uses TRBV28 with TRBJ2-1; TRBD2 might be the D (7 bases). Germline-derived CDR1 and CDR2 are MDHEN and SYDVKM. V was trimmed by 6 bases and J by 5 bases, leaving 17 bases between them. The CDR3 totals 15 residues. CDR3 in amino acids: CASSNGGRTDNEQFF. In nucleotides, the CDR3 is TGTGCCAGCAGCAACGGGGGGCGGACCGACAATGAGCAGTTCTTC.

This clonotype came up a few times. The J gene is TRBJ2-1, the V gene TRBV6-2 or TRBV6-3; D gene uncertain. This CDR3 has 14 amino acids. CDR1 and CDR2 from the germline V gene are MNHEY and SVGEGT. Trimming cost V 2 bases and J 4 bases, with 9 bases left between them. CDR3 in amino acids: CASSYQSAYNEQFF. The CDR3 nucleotides are TGTGCCAGCAGTTACCAGAGCGCATACAATGAGCAGTTCTTC.

Only one count was recorded for this clonotype. The chain recombines TRBV5-1 with TRBJ2-1; D could derive from TRBD1 or TRBD2 (8 bases each). The CDR3 runs to 14 residues. Trimming took 4 bases from V and 14 from J, leaving 22 bases between them. Germline-derived CDR1 and CDR2 are SGHRS and YFSETQ. The CDR3 nucleotides read TGCGCCAGCAGCCGTGACAGGGGCGGGAGGAATAAGTTCTTC. This sequence encodes CASSRDRGGRNKFF.

This clonotype was seen a few times. The rearrangement joins TRBV28 to TRBJ2-7; a possible D gene is TRBD2 (6 bases). This CDR3 contains 15 residues. V lost 3 bases, J lost 3 bases, and 15 bases lay in between. Germline assignment: CDR1 MDHEN and CDR2 SYDVKM. The CDR3 loop is CASSFGGLTFYEQYF. The CDR3 DNA is TGTGCCAGCAGTTTTGGAGGGTTAACCTTCTACGAGCAGTACTTC.

The chain has TRBV28 and TRBJ1-6, with unresolved D. The CDR3 consists of 16 residues. The V gene's germline CDR1 is MDHEN and CDR2 SYDVKM. V was trimmed by 5 bases and J by 3 bases, leaving 14 bases between them. The CDR3: CASSPTRIVYNSPLHF. The DNA of the CDR3 is TGTGCCAGCAGTCCGACACGGATTGTCTATAATTCACCCCTCCACTTT.

This clonotype was recorded a few times. V is TRBV27 and J is TRBJ2-5; 8 nucleotides align to TRBD1. This CDR3 is built from 16 residues. Germline lookup yields CDR1 MNHEY and CDR2 SMNVEV (reference sequence). V shed 5 bases and J 9 bases; nucleotides not matched to a gene: 17. The CDR3 loop is CASSPRNSGGRSPQYF. CDR3 DNA: TGTGCCAGCAGTCCACGCAACTCAGGGGGCCGGTCGCCCCAGTACTTC.

Concerning this clonotype itself: A read error may explain this, as a much larger clone is one base away. This chain links TRBV7-2 with TRBJ2-2; the D is unclear. Germline-derived CDR1 and CDR2 are SGHTA and FQGNSA. The CDR3 extends over 16 amino acids. Between the trimmed V and J ends, which lost 5 bases and 6 bases, there was a span of 19 bases. The CDR3 nucleotides are TGTGCCAGCAGCGCGATCCCCTTTATGGACCCCGGGGAGCTGTTTTTT. Translated, it gives CASSAIPFMDPGELFF.

This clonotype occurred many times. The chain has TRBV12-3 or TRBV12-4 and TRBJ2-1; 9 bases are a match to TRBD1. With 7 bases clipped from V and 6 bases from J, the junction kept 10 bases outside the gene matches. This CDR3 contains 15 residues. The CDR3, as DNA: TGTGCCAGCATCACCGGGACAGGGTACTTCAATGAGCAGTTCTTC. Amino acid sequence: CASITGTGYFNEQFF.

This sequence joins TRBV6-5 and TRBJ1-1; no definite D call. This CDR3 region has 14 residues. The V end lost 0 bases, the J end lost 1 base, and 6 bases lay between the germline ends. Germline V gene lookup returns CDR1 MNHEY and CDR2 SVGAGI. This CDR3 reads CASSYSRQNTEAFF. The CDR3 DNA follows: TGTGCCAGCAGTTACTCGAGGCAGAACACTGAAGCTTTCTTT.

This chain joins TRBV24-1 and TRBJ2-2, with D possibly called TRBD1 or TRBD2 (5 bases each). The CDR3 runs 16 residues. Trimming left V 4 bases short and J 1 base short, with 12 bases between. Germline CDR1 reads KGHDR; CDR2 reads SFDVKD. The CDR3 is CATSESGTGNTGELFF. The CDR3 nucleotides read TGTGCCACCAGTGAATCCGGGACGGGGAACACCGGGGAGCTGTTTTTT.

This clonotype turned up a few times. This CDR3 is CASSFRGALHGYTF. Here the CDR3 DNA reads TGTGCCAGCAGTTTTAGGGGGGCGCTTCATGGCTACACCTTC. The chain carries TRBV28 and TRBJ1-2, with D perhaps matching TRBD1 (6 bases). Per germline, CDR1 MDHEN and CDR2 SYDVKM. This CDR3 spans 14 amino acids. V lost 3 bases, J lost 6 bases, and 14 bases lay in between.